Shown below are 25 T cell receptor beta chains from a single sample sequenced in a study of blood T cells in healthy people across ages. It was with a sample-barcoded 5' primer and a J-beta primer mix that a second PCR of about 7 to 12 cycles was run. TCRdb fed the 5' RACE reads into MiXCR, producing one record per CDR3 protein. This sample has 800,000 to 1,300,000 distinct CDR3 sequences, with approximately 26% found just once. The sample was also reused in another study, on T cells of mothers and their children.

The sequenced sample consisted of blood. Every receptor here comes from a girl aged 2-10 years in good health.

The rearrangement links TRBV18 to TRBJ2-5; TRBD1 might be the D (5 bases). V lost 3 bases and J 3 bases, leaving 8 bases between the germline ends. Germline loops: CDR1 KGHSH, CDR2 LQKENI. The CDR3 loop spans 13 amino acids. In nucleotides, the CDR3 is TGTGCCAGCTCACCCAGGGAAAAAGAGACCCAGTACTTC. It yields the protein CASSPREKETQYF.

In its sample, this clonotype was seen a few times. The V and J genes are TRBV7-3 and TRBJ2-1; TRBD2 matches 10 bases. The CDR3 totals 16 residues. Looked up from germline, CDR1 is SGHTA and CDR2 is FQGTGA. The ends lost 1 base at V and 8 bases at J; junction bases unmatched: 8. CDR3 sequence reads: CASSLNRAGGRYEQFF. Written as DNA, the CDR3 is TGTGCCAGCAGCTTAAATAGAGCGGGGGGGAGGTATGAGCAGTTCTTC.

The chain uses TRBV12-3 or TRBV12-4 and TRBJ2-7, with 10 bases lining up with TRBD2. Trimming took 6 bases from V and 0 from J; bases not matched to a gene: 2. CDR3 size: 14 residues. The CDR3 loop reads CASREREGSYEQYF. The CDR3 region has the DNA TGTGCCAGCAGGGAGCGGGAGGGCTCCTACGAGCAGTACTTC.

The genes are TRBV10-2 and TRBJ2-5; the D gene could be TRBD1 or TRBD2 (5 bases each). The end of the DNA is better explained by TRBJ2-1, so the J call may be wrong. The germline CDR1 and CDR2 sequences are WSHSY and SAAADI. CDR3 size: 15 residues. The CDR3: CASSVRDGALNEQFF. The CDR3 nucleotides are TGCGCCAGCAGTGTGAGGGACGGTGCATTGAATGAGCAGTTCTTC.

V and J are TRBV7-9 and TRBJ2-3; 8 bases agree with TRBD2. This CDR3 contains 16 residues. Germline-derived CDR1 and CDR2 are SEHNR and FQNEAQ (reference sequence). With 1 base clipped from V and 2 bases from J, the junction kept 5 bases outside the gene matches. The CDR3 is CASSLVAGGFTDTQYF. The CDR3 region has the DNA TGTGCCAGCAGCTTAGTGGCGGGGGGATTCACAGATACGCAGTATTTT. The complete variable domain, with remaining parts taken from reference TRBV7-9 and TRBJ2-3, reads DTGVSQNPRHKITKRGQNVTFRCDPISEHNRLYWYRQTLGQGPEFLTYFQNEAQLEKSRLLSDRFSAERPKGSFSTLEIQRTEQGDSAMYLCASSLVAGGFTDTQYFGPGTRLTVL.

The V and J genes are TRBV20-1 and TRBJ1-1; 8 bases agree with TRBD1. The CDR3 consists of 15 residues. Germline V CDR1 and CDR2: DFQATT, SNEGSKA (reference sequence). The V and J ends lost 6 bases and 10 bases, in that order; junction bases with no gene match: 19. CDR3 region: CSALRGTGTGGGAFF. Written as DNA, the CDR3 is TGCAGTGCCCTAAGAGGGACGGGAACAGGGGGTGGAGCTTTCTTT.

This clonotype was seen a few times. The V and J genes are TRBV5-6 and TRBJ2-5; unclear D gene. This CDR3 has 14 residues. Germline CDR1 reads SGHDT; CDR2 reads YYEEEE. Trimming removed 6 bases from V and 2 bases from J, with 14 bases in between. The CDR3 spells CASTEPLRQETQYF. The CDR3 DNA reads TGTGCCAGCACCGAACCTCTCAGGCAAGAGACCCAGTACTTC.

The chain has TRBV6-5 and TRBJ2-1; TRBD2 is a possible D gene (6 bases). This CDR3 comprises 12 residues. Germline V gene sequence: CDR1 MNHEY, CDR2 SVGAGI. V was shortened by 7 bases and J by 9 bases, with 13 bases between the two germline ends. The CDR3 reads CASIGVRGEQFF. As DNA, the CDR3 is TGTGCCAGCATCGGGGTGCGGGGTGAGCAGTTCTTC.

This clonotype occurred a few times. The V call is TRBV11-2, the J call TRBJ2-5; no clear D. V lost 1 base, J lost 1 base, and 7 bases lay in between. The CDR3 runs to 14 residues. Looked up from germline, CDR1 is SGHAT and CDR2 is FQNNGV. The CDR3 region is CASSLAYGQETQYF. The CDR3 nucleotides are TGTGCCAGCAGCTTAGCTTACGGCCAAGAGACCCAGTACTTC.

This clonotype appeared a few times. V gene TRBV5-5 combines with J gene TRBJ2-1; the D is unclear. CDR3 length: 13 residues. Trimming removed 2 bases from V and 5 bases from J, with 8 bases in between. Per germline, CDR1 SGHKS and CDR2 YYEKEE (reference sequence). The CDR3 region is CASSLFTHNEQFF. CDR3 nucleotides: TGTGCCAGCAGCTTATTTACTCACAATGAGCAGTTCTTC.

This clonotype turned up a few times. The junction differs from germline at one of its ends, possibly a read error. The chain is built from TRBV6-1 and TRBJ2-6; D gene unclear. Germline CDR1 and CDR2: MNHNS and SASEGT. The CDR3 length is 16 residues. DNA for the CDR3: TGCGCCAGCACTGCGGACCTGTTCTCTGGGGCCAACGTCCTGACTTTC. Protein product: CASTADLFSGANVLTF.

V and J are TRBV20-1 and TRBJ2-7; 9 nucleotides agree with TRBD1. The CDR3 loop spans 14 amino acids. Germline V gives CDR1 DFQATT, CDR2 SNEGSKA (reference sequence). After removal of 0 bases from V and 5 bases from J, the junction contained 5 bases not matched to a gene. CDR3 bases: TGCAGTGCTAGAGAGCCGGGACAGGGCCACGAGCAGTACTTC. As protein: CSAREPGQGHEQYF.

This clonotype showed up just a few times. This rearrangement joins TRBV7-2 to TRBJ2-5; D might be TRBD2 (6 bases). The DNA end favors TRBJ2-1, so the J call may be wrong. Germline CDR1 SGHTA, CDR2 FQGNSA. The CDR3 is 15 amino acids. In DNA form, the CDR3 reads TGTGCCAGCAGCTTAATTTTGTGGGAGGCCGATGAGCAGTTCTTC. Its translation is CASSLILWEADEQFF.

The chain has TRBV2 and TRBJ1-4; D is perhaps TRBD1 (6 bases). There are 13 residues in the CDR3. Germline V gene data show CDR1 as SNHLY and CDR2 as FYNNEI. The V end lost 5 bases, the J end lost 8 bases, and 12 bases lay between the germline ends. CDR3 region: CASSSQGSEKLFF. The CDR3, as DNA: TGTGCCAGCAGTTCACAGGGATCGGAAAAACTGTTTTTT.

The chain uses TRBV4-3 and TRBJ2-4; tentative D call: TRBD1 (6 bases). V gave up 2 bases and J gave up 1 base, with 15 bases separating them. CDR1 is LGHNA and CDR2 is YSLEER in the germline V gene. The CDR3 is 17 residues long. The CDR3 nucleotides read TGCGCCAGCAGCCAATTAGGGGGAATCTCGGCCAAAAACATTCAGTACTTC. It specifies CASSQLGGISAKNIQYF.

The V and J genes are TRBV6-6 and TRBJ2-5; a weak D match, TRBD2 (5 bases). This CDR3 comprises 14 residues. The ends were cut back, 3 bases at V and 3 bases at J, with 11 bases in the middle. The germline V gene has CDR1 MNHNY and CDR2 SVGAGI (reference sequence). The CDR3 nucleotides read TGTGCCAGCAGTTATAGCGCTCGTGAAGAGACCCAGTACTTC. Translated, it gives CASSYSAREETQYF.

This clonotype was counted between two and nine times. This chain joins TRBV12-3 or TRBV12-4 and TRBJ2-2, with TRBD2 matching over 10 bases. V dropped 3 bases and J dropped 6; count of bases not matched to a gene: 1. The CDR3 is made up of 14 amino acids. CDR3 sequence reads: CASSFLAGAGELFF. DNA of the CDR3: TGTGCCAGCAGTTTCCTAGCGGGGGCCGGGGAGCTGTTTTTT.

A single count supports this clonotype. The rearrangement links TRBV12-5 to TRBJ1-1; D is uncertain. Trimming shortened V by 5 bases and J by 0 bases, and 10 bases separated the two germline ends. CDR1 and CDR2 from the germline V gene are LGHNT and FRNRAP. The CDR3 loop spans 14 amino acids. The CDR3 nucleotides are TGTGCTAGTGGTCAAACCCACCTGAACACTGAAGCTTTCTTT. It specifies CASGQTHLNTEAFF. Full variable domain (missing parts from reference TRBV12-5 and TRBJ1-1): DARVTQTPRHKVTEMGQEVTMRCQPILGHNTVFWYRQTMMQGLELLAYFRNRAPLDDSGMPKDRFSAEMPDATLATLKIQPSEPRDSAVYFCASGQTHLNTEAFFGQGTRLTVV.

The V call is TRBV3-1, the J call TRBJ1-2, with D hard to call. The CDR3 is 15 amino acids. CDR1 and CDR2 (germline): LGHDT, YNNKEL (reference sequence). The V end was cut by 0 bases, the J end by 8 bases, with 16 bases between. CDR3 sequence reads: CASSQDLVVKEGYTF. The CDR3 DNA is TGTGCCAGCAGCCAAGATCTGGTTGTGAAGGAGGGCTACACCTTC.

This clonotype appeared a few times. CDR3 sequence (DNA): TGCGCCAGCATGGGGGGGGACATCCCCTACGAGCAGTACTTC. It codes for CASMGGDIPYEQYF. The chain recombines TRBV5-1 with TRBJ2-7, with TRBD2 as a possible D gene (7 bases). Looked up from germline, CDR1 is SGHRS and CDR2 is YFSETQ. This CDR3 has 14 amino acids. Trimming cost V 6 bases and J 2 bases, with 15 bases left between them.

This chain links TRBV27 with TRBJ2-7; D call uncertain. CDR3 length equals 15 residues. From germline, CDR1 is MNHEY and CDR2 SMNVEV (reference sequence). Between the trimmed V and J ends, which lost 1 base and 2 bases, there was a span of 12 bases. The DNA of the CDR3 is TGTGCCAGCAGTTTATGGTGGACGACCCCCTACGAGCAGTACTTC. Protein product: CASSLWWTTPYEQYF.

The chain recombines TRBV4-2 with TRBJ2-2; the D gene is possibly TRBD1 (6 bases). There are 17 residues in the CDR3. The ends were cut back, 0 bases at V and 4 bases at J, with 15 bases in the middle. CDR1 LGHNA and CDR2 YNFKEQ come from the germline V gene. CDR3: CASSQDPGTSFTGELFF. The DNA of the CDR3 is TGTGCCAGCAGCCAAGACCCCGGGACATCCTTCACCGGGGAGCTGTTTTTT.

This clonotype was counted at least ten times. This chain uses TRBV6-5 with TRBJ1-1; D possibly corresponds to TRBD1 (5 bases). The CDR3 totals 11 residues. In germline, CDR1 is MNHEY, CDR2 SVGAGI. Trimming pared 2 bases from V and 7 bases from J, leaving 5 bases between. CDR3 region: CASSYGGEAFF. The CDR3 DNA sequence: TGTGCCAGCAGTTACGGGGGTGAAGCTTTCTTT.

The rearrangement joins TRBV5-1 to TRBJ2-3; unclear D gene. The CDR3 has 14 residues. Germline CDR1 is SGHRS and CDR2 is YFSETQ. Trimming stripped 0 bases from V and 4 bases from J, with 9 bases between. The CDR3 loop is CASSLELRADTQYF. Here the CDR3 DNA reads TGCGCCAGCAGCTTGGAACTGCGCGCAGATACGCAGTATTTT. Full variable domain (rest looked up from reference TRBV5-1 and TRBJ2-3): KAGVTQTPRYLIKTRGQQVTLSCSPISGHRSVSWYQQTPGQGLQFLFEYFSETQRNKGNFPGRFSGRQFSNSRSEMNVSTLELGDSALYLCASSLELRADTQYFGPGTRLTVL.

This chain uses TRBV3-1 with TRBJ2-5, with 7 bases matching TRBD1. The CDR3 covers 19 residues. Germline assignment: CDR1 LGHDT and CDR2 YNNKEL (reference sequence). The V segment lost 4 bases and the J segment 0 bases; nucleotides outside the gene matches: 17. The CDR3 is CASSPRDSNVHRYQETQYF. CDR3 nucleotides: TGTGCCAGCAGCCCCCGGGACAGCAACGTCCATAGGTACCAAGAGACCCAGTACTTC.